These T cell receptor beta chains were read from a single sample in a study of spatial heterogeneity in lung cancer. TCRdb used MiXCR to reprocess the 5' RACE reads, holding one entry per CDR3 protein. Of about 44,000 distinct CDR3 sequences in the sample, roughly 15% were seen once. The sequenced sample was PBMCs, obtained at surgery. These receptors all stem from a male donor with early-stage non-small cell lung cancer. Each CDR3 is given with its conserved first and last residue. D genes are given only for firm matches. Part of the rows lack a size; the others show once, few, many or a class for expanded clones.

>TRBJ1-1|-|TRBV20-1|-
TGCAGTGCTAGGAGGGGCAGGGTGAACACTGAAGCTTTCTTT
CSARRGRVNTEAFF
>TRBJ2-3|-|TRBV30|-
TGTGCCTGGAGTCCAGGGATCACAGATACGCAGTATTTT
CAWSPGITDTQYF
>TRBJ2-1|-|TRBV4-1|few
TGCGCCAGCAGCCAAAGGGGCTCATCCTACAATGAGCAGTTCTTC
CASSQRGSSYNEQFF
>TRBJ2-7|-|TRBV7-7|few
TGTGCTAGCAGCGCCGACGGGAGTCTCGCCGAGCAGTACTTC
CASSADGSLAEQYF
>TRBJ2-3|TRBD2|TRBV5-1|-
TGCGCCAGCAGCACCGGACTAGCGTCGAACACAGATACGCAGTATTTT
CASSTGLASNTDTQYF
>TRBJ2-1|-|TRBV4-2|-
TGTGCCAGCAGCCAAGAGGGGGCCTTCTACAATGAGCAGTTCTTC
CASSQEGAFYNEQFF
>TRBJ2-1|TRBD2|TRBV4-3|few
TGCGCCAGCAGCCTCCGACTAGCGGGCTACAATGAGCAGTTCTTC
CASSLRLAGYNEQFF
>TRBJ2-2|-|TRBV24-1|-
TGTGCCACCAGTGATCAAACCGGGACAATGACAACCGGGGAGCTGTTTTTT
CATSDQTGTMTTGELFF
>TRBJ1-2|-|TRBV14|few
TGTGCCAGCAGCCAAGATCTCACGGGGCACGGCTACACCTTC
CASSQDLTGHGYTF
>TRBJ2-3|TRBD1|TRBV6-6|-
TGTGCCAGCAGCGGGACAGCAGATACGCAGTATTTT
CASSGTADTQYF
>TRBJ1-4|TRBD1|TRBV7-9|once
TGTGCCAGCATTAAGGACAGGAAGAACAATGAAAAACTGTTTTTT
CASIKDRKNNEKLFF
>TRBJ1-2|-|TRBV7-2|-
TGTGCCAGCAGCGTCAGGGAGATCGATGGCTACACCTTC
CASSVREIDGYTF
>TRBJ2-2|-|TRBV5-4|many
TGTGCCAGCACCCCAGGGAGGTTCGGGGAGCTGTTTTTT
CASTPGRFGELFF
>TRBJ1-5|-|TRBV20-1|-
TGCAGTGCTAGAGATGGACGGAGCAATCAGCCCCAGCATTTT
CSARDGRSNQPQHF
>TRBJ2-7|-|TRBV5-1|-
TGCGCCAGCAGCCGGGACACGGTCTCCTACGAGCAGTACTTC
CASSRDTVSYEQYF
>TRBJ2-1|-|TRBV6-1|many
TGTGCCAGCAGTTGGGAGCGAAATGAGCAGTTCTTC
CASSWERNEQFF
>TRBJ2-5|-|TRBV11-2|-
TGTGCCAGCACCGACCCAAGGACGGGGGCCGAGACCCAGTACTTC
CASTDPRTGAETQYF
>TRBJ2-5|-|TRBV28|many
TGTGCCAGCGGGTCGGGTCATAGGAGGATATGGTACTTC
CASGSGHRRIWYF
>TRBJ2-6|TRBD1|TRBV27|many
TGTGCCACCCGACAGGGACCCCTCTCTGGGGCCAACGTCCTGACTTTC
CATRQGPLSGANVLTF
>TRBJ1-1|-|TRBV12-3/TRBV12-4|few
TGTGCCAGCAGAGACCCCATGAACACTGAAGCTTTCTTT
CASRDPMNTEAFF
>TRBJ1-6|-|TRBV5-5|once
TGTGCCAGCAGCCCAACCAGGGTGTATAATTCACCCCTCCACTTT
CASSPTRVYNSPLHF
>TRBJ1-5|TRBD1|TRBV6-1|few
TGTGCCAGCAGTGAACAGGGGGATCAGCCCCAGCATTTT
CASSEQGDQPQHF
>TRBJ2-7|-|TRBV7-9|-
TGTGCCAGCAGCTTATCAGGCCTCTCCTACGAGCAGTACTTC
CASSLSGLSYEQYF
>TRBJ2-2|-|TRBV29-1|few
TGCAGCGTTGAGGAGGGGAACACCGGGGAGCTGTTTTTT
CSVEEGNTGELFF
>TRBJ2-2|-|TRBV2|many
TGTGCCAGCAGTGTCATCCGAACCGGGGAGCTGTTTTTT
CASSVIRTGELFF
>TRBJ2-7|TRBD1|TRBV5-1|few
TGCGCCAGCAGCGAGAACAGGGGTTTACACGAGCAGTACTTC
CASSENRGLHEQYF
>TRBJ2-3|TRBD2|TRBV18|few
TGTGCCAGCTCATCTACTAGCGGGGGATCCACAGATACGCAGTATTTT
CASSSTSGGSTDTQYF
>TRBJ2-7|TRBD1|TRBV4-1|few
TGCGCCAGCAGCCAAGCAGGGGGCATCGTCTACGAGCAGTACTTC
CASSQAGGIVYEQYF
>TRBJ2-1|TRBD2|TRBV5-1|many
TGCGCCAGCAGCTTGCTAGCGGAAGACAATGAGCAGTTCTTC
CASSLLAEDNEQFF
>TRBJ2-5|-|TRBV5-1|many
TGCGCCAGCAGTCAGACAGTCCAAGAGACCCAGTACTTC
CASSQTVQETQYF
>TRBJ2-3|-|TRBV7-3|many
TGTGCCAGCAGCGCCGTAGCGATTAGCACAGATACGCAGTATTTT
CASSAVAISTDTQYF
>TRBJ2-1|-|TRBV7-8|few
TGTGCCAGCAGCCGATTAACGGGGACGGAGATGAATGAGCAGTTCTTC
CASSRLTGTEMNEQFF
>TRBJ1-2|TRBD1|TRBV20-1|many
TGCAGTGCCCTATACAGGACAGGGGCGAGTTTATTTGGCTACACCTTC
CSALYRTGASLFGYTF
>TRBJ1-1|-|TRBV5-1|-
TGCGCCAGCAGGGGAATGAACACTGAAGCTTTCTTT
CASRGMNTEAFF
>TRBJ2-7|-|TRBV5-1|-
TGCGCCAGCAGCTTGGGTGGCAGGGAGTCGCAGGAGCAGTACTTC
CASSLGGRESQEQYF
>TRBJ2-2|-|TRBV7-2|-
TGTGCCAGCAGCCCCGGACAGACCGGGGAGCTGTTTTTT
CASSPGQTGELFF
>TRBJ1-5|TRBD1|TRBV6-1|-
TGTGCCAGCAGAGTCCGGGACAGGGAACAGCCCCAGCATTTT
CASRVRDREQPQHF
>TRBJ1-4|TRBD1|TRBV28|few
TGTGCCAGCAGTCGAGGGACAGTCCTTAATGAAAAACTGTTTTTT
CASSRGTVLNEKLFF
>TRBJ1-1|-|TRBV29-1|few
TGCAGCGTTAGGCGGGACGAAGCTTTCTTT
CSVRRDEAFF
>TRBJ2-6|-|TRBV6-5|few
TGTGCCAGCAGCCCCGTCGTAGGGGTCGGGGCCAACGTCCTGACTTTC
CASSPVVGVGANVLTF
>TRBJ2-5|-|TRBV2|few
TGTGCCAGCACGCTCCCGGGAATCCAAGAGACCCAGTACTTC
CASTLPGIQETQYF
>TRBJ2-1|-|TRBV20-1|many
TGCAGTGCTAGGGATTTCAGGGCGGCGGCCTACAATGAGCAGTTCTTC
CSARDFRAAAYNEQFF
>TRBJ2-7|TRBD2|TRBV4-2|many
TGTGCCAGCAGCCAAGAGACTAGCACCTACGAGCAGTACTTC
CASSQETSTYEQYF
>TRBJ2-1|-|TRBV7-8|many
TGTGCCAGCAGCGAAGGTTTGGACAATGAGCAGTTCTTC
CASSEGLDNEQFF
>TRBJ2-3|TRBD2|TRBV29-1|-
TGCAGCGTTCTCGATAGGACTAGAGGGCAGACAGATACGCAGTATTTT
CSVLDRTRGQTDTQYF
>TRBJ2-1|-|TRBV28|many
TGTGCCAGCCTTAATCACCCCGCTAAAGACAGTGAGCAGTTCTTC
CASLNHPAKDSEQFF
>TRBJ2-7|TRBD1|TRBV19|-
TGTGCCAGTAGTATCGACAGGGGGCGGGAGCAGTACTTC
CASSIDRGREQYF
>TRBJ1-2|-|TRBV5-4|-
TGTGCCAGCAGGGCCGTGGCAGGCCCCTATGGCTACACCTTC
CASRAVAGPYGYTF
>TRBJ2-7|-|TRBV6-4|-
TGTGCCAGCAGTGAGGGAAGCCCCTACGAGCAGTACTTC
CASSEGSPYEQYF
>TRBJ2-1|-|TRBV3-1|few
TGTGCCAGCAGCCAAGCCGGAGACGGCTACAATGAGCAGTTCTTC
CASSQAGDGYNEQFF
>TRBJ2-3|TRBD2|TRBV4-2|-
TGTGCCAGCAGCCAAGATAGCGGGCCTTTCACAGATACGCAGTATTTT
CASSQDSGPFTDTQYF
>TRBJ2-1|-|TRBV5-1|few
TGCGCCAGCAGCTGGATAGAGGGTAGAGAGCAGTTCTTC
CASSWIEGREQFF
>TRBJ1-1|TRBD1|TRBV11-2|-
TGTGCCAGCAGCTCCGGGACAGGCAACATGAACACTGAAGCTTTCTTT
CASSSGTGNMNTEAFF
>TRBJ1-5|-|TRBV3-1|few
TGTGCCAGCAGCCCCCTAACTGGTCAGCCCCAGCATTTT
CASSPLTGQPQHF
>TRBJ2-3|-|TRBV4-3|-
TGCGCCAGCAGCCAAGCGGTACAAACAGATACGCAGTATTTT
CASSQAVQTDTQYF